The TCR beta chain under discussion was sequenced for a study of blood T cells in healthy people across ages. The CDR3 runs 12 residues. Germline-derived CDR1 and CDR2 are DFQATT and SNEGSKA (reference sequence). With respect to this clonotype: Its specificity is not known. A much more abundant neighbour one base away suggests this may be a read error.

Findings of the study overall: Unsorted PBMCs ruled out conclusive naive versus antigen-experienced comparison.

PCR was performed a second time for roughly 7 to 11 cycles using a sample-barcoded 5' primer and a J-beta primer mix. TCRdb processed the 5' RACE reads anew with MiXCR; each CDR3 protein has one entry. The sample contains about 650,000 distinct CDR3 sequences, around 32% of which appear only once. This clonotype was obtained from an elderly woman in good health. Source material: blood. The chain couples TRBV20-1 to TRBJ2-7, with 7 bases identical to TRBD1. The CDR3 is CSAAGTDYEQDF. The CDR3 bases are TGCAGTGCGGCCGGGACAGACTACGAGCAGGACTTC.